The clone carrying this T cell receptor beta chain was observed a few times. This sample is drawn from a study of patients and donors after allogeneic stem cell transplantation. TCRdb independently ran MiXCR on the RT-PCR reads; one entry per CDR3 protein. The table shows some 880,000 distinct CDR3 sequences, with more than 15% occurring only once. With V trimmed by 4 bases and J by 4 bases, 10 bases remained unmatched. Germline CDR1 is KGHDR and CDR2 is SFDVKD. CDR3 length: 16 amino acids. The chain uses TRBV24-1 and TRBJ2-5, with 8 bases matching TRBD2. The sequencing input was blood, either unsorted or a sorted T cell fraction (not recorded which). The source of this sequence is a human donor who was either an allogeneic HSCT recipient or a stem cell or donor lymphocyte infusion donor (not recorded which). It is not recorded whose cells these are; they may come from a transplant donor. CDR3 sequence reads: CATSEGLGLEGETQYF. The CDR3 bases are TGTGCCACCAGTGAAGGTCTGGGACTAGAGGGAGAGACCCAGTACTTC.